A selection of T cell receptor beta chains follows, all from one sample in a study of Graves' ophthalmopathy and Graves' hyperthyroidism. TCRdb re-analysed the multiplex PCR reads in MiXCR, keeping a single row per CDR3 protein. The data show about 700,000 distinct CDR3 sequences, with around 40% seen just once and around 40% held by the top ten. The sample consisted of peripheral blood. The receptors originated from an adult man with Graves' ophthalmopathy. CDR3s include the opening cysteine and the closing phenylalanine or tryptophan. Each record gives: D gene, J gene, V gene, clone size, CDR3 protein, CDR3 DNA. D genes are given only for firm matches. Some rows mark clone size as missing; the rest say once, few, many or name a class of expanded clone.

>NA|TRBJ1-6|TRBV10-3|many
CASREDGGSPLHF
TGTGCCAGCAGGGAGGATGGTGGTTCACCCCTCCACTTT
>TRBD2|TRBJ2-2|TRBV5-1|NA
CASSVGLAGGVVGELFF
TGCGCCAGCAGCGTGGGACTAGCGGGAGGAGTCGTAGGGGAGCTGTTTTTT
>TRBD1|TRBJ1-2|TRBV10-3|NA
CVSSYQGAVYGYTF
TGTGTCAGCAGTTACCAGGGGGCCGTCTATGGCTACACCTTC
>NA|TRBJ1-4|TRBV7-9|NA
CASRRANVLTFGAGTNEKLFF
NA
>TRBD1|TRBJ1-6|TRBV20-1|many
CSAWTGGYSPLHF
TGCAGTGCTTGGACAGGGGGATACTCACCCCTCCACTTT
>TRBD1|TRBJ1-6|TRBV28|NA
CASVDRGPSPLHF
TGTGCCAGCGTGGACAGGGGGCCTTCACCCCTCCACTTT
>NA|TRBJ1-4|TRBV12-3/TRBV12-4|NA
CASSGGPFATNEKLFF
TGTGCCAGCAGTGGGGGCCCGTTCGCTACTAATGAAAAACTGTTTTTT
>NA|TRBJ1-3|TRBV5-6|few
CASSLTGAPGNTIYF
TGTGCCAGCAGCTTGACGGGGGCGCCCGGAAACACCATATATTTT
>TRBD2|TRBJ2-7|TRBV15|few
CATSRDPLGLAYEQYF
TGTGCCACCAGCAGAGATCCCCTGGGACTAGCTTACGAGCAGTACTTC
>TRBD1|TRBJ1-6|TRBV7-9|NA
CASSSGQGRTYNSPLHF
TGTGCCAGCAGTTCCGGACAGGGCAGGACCTATAATTCACCCCTCCACTTT
>TRBD2|TRBJ2-7|TRBV12-3/TRBV12-4|few
CASSLDPVGLAGVREQYF
TGTGCCAGCAGTTTAGACCCGGTCGGACTAGCGGGAGTTCGAGAGCAGTACTTC
>TRBD1|TRBJ1-6|TRBV7-9|NA
CASSRTGGNNSPLHF
TGTGCCAGCAGCCGGACAGGGGGTAATAATTCACCCCTCCACTTT
>NA|TRBJ1-2|TRBV4-3|NA
CASSLPGPTNYGYTF
TGCGCCAGCAGCCTACCGGGACCGACAAACTATGGCTACACCTTC
>NA|TRBJ1-5|TRBV7-6|NA
CASSFQGALYSNQPQHF
TGTGCCAGCAGCTTCCAGGGAGCTCTGTATAGCAATCAGCCCCAGCATTTT
>NA|TRBJ2-2|TRBV7-2|NA
CASSLKTGSNTGELFF
TGTGCCAGCAGCTTAAAGACAGGTTCGAACACCGGGGAGCTGTTTTTT
>NA|TRBJ1-2|TRBV7-9|few
CASTQTRGGASRGYGYTF
TGTGCCAGCACCCAGACGAGGGGGGGTGCAAGTAGGGGCTATGGCTACACCTTC
>NA|TRBJ1-2|TRBV7-9|many
CASSIGSGKRYGYTF
TGTGCCAGCAGCATAGGCTCTGGGAAACGCTATGGCTACACCTTC
>TRBD1|TRBJ1-4|TRBV25-1|NA
CAIWDSNEKLFF
TGTGCCATCTGGGACAGTAATGAAAAACTGTTTTTT
>NA|TRBJ2-7|TRBV10-3|NA
CAISGRGPSYEQYF
TGTGCCATCAGTGGGAGGGGTCCAAGCTACGAGCAGTACTTC
>NA|TRBJ2-7|TRBV7-2|NA
CASSFRGRGSYEQYF
TGTGCCAGCAGCTTCCGGGGCAGGGGATCCTACGAGCAGTACTTC
>NA|TRBJ2-2|TRBV4-3|NA
CASSQEWLRTRHTGELFF
TGCGCCAGCAGCCAAGAATGGCTTAGGACTCGACACACCGGGGAGCTGTTTTTT
>NA|TRBJ1-2|TRBV13|NA
CASSDPARDPNYGYTF
TGTGCCAGCAGCGACCCTGCCAGGGACCCTAACTATGGCTACACCTTC
>TRBD1|TRBJ1-2|TRBV20-1|NA
CSAPRDRANYGYTF
TGCAGTGCGCCCCGGGACAGGGCTAACTATGGCTACACCTTC
>TRBD1|TRBJ1-4|TRBV2|NA
CARGQGTVNEKLFF
TGTGCCAGGGGTCAGGGGACAGTTAATGAAAAACTGTTTTTT
>TRBD2|TRBJ2-5|TRBV20-1|NA
CSAGGLAGAVGETQYF
TGCAGTGCTGGCGGACTAGCGGGAGCGGTGGGAGAGACCCAGTACTTC
>TRBD1|TRBJ2-7|TRBV10-2|NA
CASSESNRGLLYEQYF
TGCGCCAGCAGTGAGTCGAACAGGGGGCTACTATACGAGCAGTACTTC
>NA|TRBJ1-1|TRBV7-9|many
CASSPGGGEAFF
TGTGCCAGCAGCCCCGGCGGAGGTGAAGCTTTCTTT
>NA|TRBJ1-1|TRBV10-3|many
CASSERRNTEAFF
TGTGCCAGCAGTGAAAGACGGAACACTGAAGCTTTCTTT
>NA|TRBJ1-1|TRBV12-3/TRBV12-4|NA
CASSLSSGGLNTEAFF
TGTGCCAGCAGTTTATCTTCGGGGGGGCTGAACACTGAAGCTTTCTTT
>NA|TRBJ1-2|TRBV7-9|few
CASSFRPLGIQYYGYTF
TGTGCCAGCAGCTTCCGACCCCTCGGGATCCAATACTATGGCTACACCTTC
>NA|TRBJ1-4|TRBV20-1|few
CSALFGATNEKLFF
TGCAGTGCCCTTTTTGGAGCTACTAATGAAAAACTGTTTTTT
>NA|TRBJ2-5|TRBV7-2|NA
CASSLVPQYF
TGTGCCAGCAGCTTAGTGCCCCAGTACTTC
>NA|TRBJ2-5|TRBV29-1|once
CSGGTRKETQYF
TGCAGCGGAGGGACACGTAAAGAGACCCAGTACTTC
>NA|TRBJ2-7|TRBV29-1|NA
CSLLAGEGSEQYF
TGCAGCTTGTTGGCAGGGGAGGGTAGCGAGCAGTACTTC
>TRBD1|TRBJ1-2|TRBV29-1|NA
CSASGQGLHGYTF
TGCAGCGCGTCCGGACAGGGACTGCATGGCTACACCTTC
>NA|TRBJ1-1|TRBV11-2|NA
CASNGGGVNTEAFF
TGTGCCAGCAATGGAGGTGGAGTCAACACTGAAGCTTTCTTT
>NA|TRBJ2-7|TRBV2|NA
CASSDTWFESYEQYF
TGTGCCAGCAGTGATACATGGTTCGAGTCCTACGAGCAGTACTTC
>TRBD1|TRBJ1-1|TRBV10-3|many
CAISGDRGFTEAFF
TGTGCCATCAGTGGGGACAGGGGTTTCACTGAAGCTTTCTTT
>NA|TRBJ2-7|TRBV10-2|many
CASSEFGDSYEQYF
TGCGCCAGCAGTGAGTTCGGGGATTCCTACGAGCAGTACTTC
>NA|TRBJ2-1|TRBV24-1|NA
CATRDSDRSSYNEQFF
TGTGCCACCCGTGATTCCGACAGAAGCTCCTACAATGAGCAGTTCTTC
>NA|TRBJ2-5|TRBV10-3|NA
CAIDPSGLETQYF
TGTGCCATCGACCCCTCAGGGTTAGAGACCCAGTACTTC
>NA|TRBJ2-6|TRBV19|NA
CASSIWGYLTGANVLTF
TGTGCCAGTAGTATATGGGGGTATTTAACGGGGGCCAACGTCCTGACTTTC
>TRBD2|TRBJ2-5|TRBV29-1|few
CSVGGTSGGETRYF
TGCAGCGTAGGCGGGACTAGCGGGGGAGAGACCCGGTACTTC
>NA|TRBJ1-1|TRBV19|few
CASSSTEVNTEAFF
TGTGCCAGCTCATCTACAGAAGTTAACACTGAAGCTTTCTTT
>TRBD2|TRBJ2-7|TRBV20-1|NA
CSASGRRDEQYF
TGCAGTGCTAGCGGGAGGAGGGACGAGCAGTACTTC
>TRBD1|TRBJ1-3|TRBV29-1|NA
CSSTGTGNTIYF
TGCAGCTCGACAGGGACCGGAAACACCATATATTTT
>TRBD1|TRBJ2-5|TRBV7-2|once
CASSPGQVVQETQYF
TGTGCCAGCAGCCCGGGACAGGTCGTTCAAGAGACCCAGTACTTC
>TRBD2|TRBJ2-2|TRBV25-1|NA
CASSAGGSGGGELFF
TGTGCCAGCAGCGCCGGCGGTAGCGGGGGAGGGGAGCTGTTTTTT
>NA|TRBJ1-5|TRBV9|once
CASSLDRRSPQHF
TGTGCCAGCAGCTTAGACAGGAGGAGCCCCCAGCATTTT